This is a list of T cell receptor beta chains from one sample in a study of blood T cell repertoires in COVID-19. Data came from immunoSEQ multiplex PCR; TCRdb stores just in-frame clones and leaves some out. Of around 420,000 clones in the sample, roughly 90% were seen once. The sequencing input was PBMCs or T cells enriched from blood (not recorded which). These receptors originate from a woman aged 40-49 years with acute COVID-19. Both conserved end residues are part of each CDR3. The order of the fields is V gene, J gene, clone size, D gene, CDR3 protein, CDR3 DNA. The D gene is left open where the match is weak. Clone sizes are given selectively: once, few, many, or a class where the clone is expanded.

V: TRBV5-6; J: TRBJ2-3; size: -; D: TRBD1; CDR3: CASSLPQGAGIDTQYF; DNA: TGTGCCAGCAGCTTGCCGCAGGGGGCTGGGATCGATACGCAGTATTTT
V: TRBV4-1; J: TRBJ1-5; size: -; D: -; CDR3: CASSHPGSNQPQHF; DNA: TGCGCCAGCAGCCACCCGGGAAGCAATCAGCCCCAGCATTTT
V: TRBV6-5; J: TRBJ1-5; size: -; D: -; CDR3: CASSYPGTRQPQHF; DNA: TGTGCCAGCAGTTACCCAGGGACACGTCAGCCCCAGCATTTT
V: TRBV5-1; J: TRBJ1-6; size: few; D: -; CDR3: CASSFNSGNSPLHF; DNA: TGCGCCAGCAGCTTTAACAGCGGTAATTCACCCCTCCACTTT
V: TRBV13; J: TRBJ1-1; size: -; D: TRBD1; CDR3: CASSQGTGGFVDTEAFF; DNA: TGTGCCAGCAGCCAAGGGACAGGGGGCTTTGTGGACACTGAAGCTTTCTTT
V: TRBV5-1; J: TRBJ1-5; size: -; D: -; CDR3: CASSLEGISNQPQHF; DNA: TGCGCCAGCAGCTTGGAGGGGATCAGCAATCAGCCCCAGCATTTT
V: TRBV21-1; J: TRBJ1-1; size: -; D: -; CDR3: CASSKRTGSNTEAFF; DNA: TGTGCCAGCAGCAAACGAACAGGGTCGAACACTGAAGCTTTCTTT
V: TRBV20-1; J: TRBJ1-1; size: once; D: -; CDR3: CSASIPGGTEAFF; DNA: TGCAGTGCTAGTATCCCCGGGGGGACTGAAGCTTTCTTT
V: TRBV19; J: TRBJ2-5; size: -; D: -; CDR3: CASSITGQETQYF; DNA: TGTGCCAGTAGTATTACAGGGCAGGAGACCCAGTACTTC
V: TRBV6-5; J: TRBJ1-3; size: -; D: -; CDR3: CASFEENTIYF; DNA: TGTGCCAGCTTTGAGGAAAACACCATATATTTT
V: TRBV12-3/TRBV12-4; J: TRBJ1-2; size: -; D: -; CDR3: CASSLRGSYGYTF; DNA: TGTGCCAGCAGTTTACGGGGAAGTTATGGCTACACCTTC
V: TRBV5-4; J: TRBJ2-5; size: -; D: TRBD1; CDR3: CASSIRQGQETQYF; DNA: TGTGCCAGCAGCATCCGACAGGGGCAAGAGACCCAGTACTTC
V: TRBV19; J: TRBJ2-3; size: -; D: TRBD1; CDR3: CASSPMGTDTDTQYF; DNA: TGTGCCAGTAGTCCTATGGGGACAGACACAGATACGCAGTATTTT
V: TRBV29-1; J: TRBJ2-3; size: -; D: -; CDR3: CSAGAWDTDTQYF; DNA: TGCAGCGCTGGGGCATGGGACACAGATACGCAGTATTTT
V: TRBV5-1; J: TRBJ1-2; size: -; D: TRBD1; CDR3: CASSWDLLRQGAGGYTF; DNA: TGCGCCAGCAGCTGGGACTTACTTAGACAGGGGGCAGGCGGCTACACCTTC
V: TRBV7-6; J: TRBJ1-1; size: -; D: TRBD1; CDR3: CASSAPGTVKAFF; DNA: TGTGCCAGCAGCGCTCCCGGGACAGTCAAAGCTTTCTTT
V: TRBV4-1; J: TRBJ2-2; size: -; D: -; CDR3: CASSHLTKTNTGELFF; DNA: TGCGCCAGCAGCCACCTGACTAAAACAAACACCGGGGAGCTGTTTTTT
V: TRBV18; J: TRBJ2-3; size: -; D: TRBD1; CDR3: CASSPQAGGRTDTQYF; DNA: TGTGCCAGCTCACCTCAGGCAGGGGGCCGCACAGATACGCAGTATTTT
V: TRBV19; J: TRBJ1-6; size: -; D: -; CDR3: CASSIVLAGGSPLHF; DNA: TGTGCCAGTAGTATAGTATTGGCTGGAGGCTCACCCCTCCACTTT
V: TRBV13; J: TRBJ2-2; size: -; D: TRBD2; CDR3: CASSLDYKRGNAGELFF; DNA: TGTGCCAGCAGCTTAGATTATAAGCGGGGGAACGCCGGGGAGCTGTTTTTT
V: TRBV5-1; J: TRBJ1-6; size: once; D: -; CDR3: CASSLGLGQGNSPLHF; DNA: TGCGCCAGCAGCTTGGGTCTGGGGCAGGGTAATTCACCCCTCCACTTT
V: TRBV4-2; J: TRBJ1-5; size: few; D: TRBD1; CDR3: CASSHIDRGSNQPQHF; DNA: TGTGCCAGCAGCCACATTGACAGGGGCAGCAATCAGCCCCAGCATTTT
V: TRBV7-2; J: TRBJ2-2; size: -; D: -; CDR3: CASSLHASAANTGELFF; DNA: TGTGCCAGCAGCTTACACGCATCAGCGGCGAACACCGGGGAGCTGTTTTTT
V: TRBV2; J: TRBJ2-1; size: -; D: TRBD2; CDR3: CASSQLAGGNEQFF; DNA: TGTGCCAGCAGCCAACTAGCGGGGGGCAATGAGCAGTTCTTC
V: TRBV9; J: TRBJ1-2; size: -; D: -; CDR3: CASSVTDNNYGYTF; DNA: TGTGCCAGCAGCGTGACAGATAATAACTATGGCTACACCTTC
V: TRBV5-1; J: TRBJ1-5; size: -; D: -; CDR3: CASSRDTDQPQHF; DNA: TGCGCCAGCAGCCGGGACACCGATCAGCCCCAGCATTTT
V: TRBV7-8; J: TRBJ2-1; size: -; D: -; CDR3: CASSHVRVGTYNEQFF; DNA: TGTGCCAGCAGCCACGTGAGGGTCGGCACCTACAATGAGCAGTTCTTC
V: TRBV19; J: TRBJ1-4; size: -; D: -; CDR3: CASSIGLRDVGEKLFF; DNA: TGTGCCAGTAGTATAGGGTTGAGGGATGTCGGTGAAAAACTGTTTTTT
V: TRBV11-2; J: TRBJ2-7; size: -; D: TRBD1; CDR3: CASSLYRGRAYEQYF; DNA: TGTGCCAGCAGCCTATACAGGGGTAGGGCCTACGAGCAGTACTTC
V: TRBV18; J: TRBJ1-4; size: once; D: TRBD1; CDR3: CASSPRTLGQGEKLFF; DNA: TGTGCCAGCTCACCACGAACTTTGGGACAGGGTGAAAAACTGTTTTTT
V: TRBV18; J: TRBJ2-2; size: -; D: -; CDR3: CASSPPGGRIGELFF; DNA: TGTGCCAGCTCACCACCAGGAGGTAGGATCGGGGAGCTGTTTTTT
V: TRBV7-9; J: TRBJ1-1; size: -; D: -; CDR3: CASSLAVGHPTAFF; DNA: TGTGCCAGCAGCTTAGCTGTAGGACACCCCACTGCTTTCTTT
V: TRBV7-9; J: TRBJ2-5; size: few; D: TRBD1; CDR3: CASSSLDRGETQYF; DNA: TGTGCCAGCAGCTCGCTGGACAGGGGTGAGACCCAGTACTTC
V: TRBV7-9; J: TRBJ1-1; size: -; D: -; CDR3: CASSFEGAEAFF; DNA: TGTGCCAGCAGCTTTGAGGGGGCTGAAGCTTTCTTT
V: TRBV5-1; J: TRBJ1-1; size: -; D: -; CDR3: CASSLGGISTEAFF; DNA: TGCGCCAGCAGCTTGGGAGGGATAAGCACTGAAGCTTTCTTT
V: TRBV4-1; J: TRBJ1-6; size: -; D: TRBD1; CDR3: CASSQVVRQGNSPLHF; DNA: TGCGCCAGCAGCCAAGTGGTACGACAGGGGAATTCACCCCTCCACTTT
V: TRBV7-9; J: TRBJ2-6; size: -; D: -; CDR3: CASSSGDRSHSGANVLTF; DNA: TGTGCCAGCAGCTCCGGCGACAGGTCCCACTCTGGGGCCAACGTCCTGACTTTC
V: TRBV19; J: TRBJ1-5; size: -; D: TRBD1; CDR3: CASSMGAGGIGGNQPQHF; DNA: TGTGCCAGTAGTATGGGAGCAGGGGGCATCGGCGGCAATCAGCCCCAGCATTTT
V: TRBV24-1; J: TRBJ1-2; size: -; D: -; CDR3: CATSGGFWDGYTF; DNA: TGTGCCACCAGCGGCGGCTTTTGGGATGGCTACACCTTC
V: TRBV11-2; J: TRBJ2-1; size: -; D: -; CDR3: CASSRPLAGEQFF; DNA: TGTGCCAGCAGCCGACCACTAGCAGGTGAGCAGTTCTTC
V: TRBV11-2; J: TRBJ2-5; size: -; D: TRBD2; CDR3: CASSLVGTSGGMRRETQYF; DNA: TGTGCCAGCAGCTTAGTCGGCACTAGCGGGGGGATGAGAAGGGAGACCCAGTACTTC
V: TRBV2; J: TRBJ1-1; size: -; D: TRBD1; CDR3: CASSAGGTVSEAFF; DNA: TGTGCCAGCAGTGCAGGTGGGACAGTATCTGAAGCTTTCTTT
V: TRBV29-1; J: TRBJ1-1; size: -; D: -; CDR3: CSVAGLNTEAFF; DNA: TGCAGCGTTGCAGGGCTGAACACTGAAGCTTTCTTT
V: TRBV11-2; J: TRBJ1-2; size: -; D: TRBD1; CDR3: CASSYSLRQGGGYTF; DNA: TGTGCCAGCAGCTACTCCTTACGACAGGGTGGGGGCTACACCTTC
V: TRBV5-1; J: TRBJ1-2; size: -; D: -; CDR3: CASRQDSGYGYTF; DNA: TGCGCCAGCAGACAGGACAGTGGCTATGGCTACACCTTC
V: TRBV13; J: TRBJ1-5; size: -; D: TRBD1; CDR3: CASSLGTGGSQPQHF; DNA: TGTGCCAGCAGCTTAGGGACAGGGGGCTCTCAGCCCCAGCATTTT
V: TRBV11-2; J: TRBJ1-2; size: -; D: -; CDR3: CASSLGSGIYGYTF; DNA: TGTGCCAGCAGCTTAGGGTCCGGGATCTATGGCTACACCTTC
V: TRBV25-1; J: TRBJ2-7; size: -; D: -; CDR3: CASSPVQGSLSYEQYF; DNA: TGTGCCAGCAGTCCCGTTCAGGGGTCCCTCTCCTACGAGCAGTACTTC
V: TRBV5-6; J: TRBJ2-5; size: once; D: TRBD1; CDR3: CASSVDRGGLETQYF; DNA: TGTGCCAGCAGCGTGGACAGGGGAGGTTTGGAGACCCAGTACTTC
V: TRBV19; J: TRBJ2-7; size: once; D: -; CDR3: CASSDRDTVDEQYF; DNA: TGTGCCAGTAGTGACCGGGACACTGTAGACGAGCAGTACTTC
V: TRBV5-4; J: TRBJ1-2; size: -; D: -; CDR3: CASSNTYHGYTF; DNA: TGTGCCAGCAGCAATACATACCATGGCTACACCTTC
V: TRBV3-1/TRBV3-2; J: TRBJ1-4; size: -; D: TRBD1; CDR3: CASSQVGGRNEKLFF; DNA: TGTGCCAGCAGCCAAGTAGGGGGCCGTAATGAAAAACTGTTTTTT
V: TRBV30; J: TRBJ1-1; size: few; D: -; CDR3: CAWRIQGNTEAFF; DNA: TGTGCCTGGAGGATACAGGGGAACACTGAAGCTTTCTTT
V: TRBV5-1; J: TRBJ2-3; size: -; D: -; CDR3: CASSHTGRDTQYF; DNA: TGCGCCAGCAGCCATACAGGCCGGGATACGCAGTATTTT
V: TRBV11-2; J: TRBJ1-4; size: -; D: -; CDR3: CASSSGQFPHEKLFF; DNA: TGTGCCAGCAGCTCCGGACAGTTCCCACATGAAAAACTGTTTTTT
V: TRBV21-1; J: TRBJ1-3; size: -; D: -; CDR3: CASSSRTISGNTIYF; DNA: TGTGCCAGCAGCTCCAGAACGATCTCTGGAAACACCATATATTTT
V: TRBV7-8; J: TRBJ2-1; size: many; D: TRBD1; CDR3: CASSLETGIRTEQFF; DNA: TGTGCCAGCAGCTTAGAGACAGGGATTCGTACTGAGCAGTTCTTC
V: TRBV24-1; J: TRBJ1-1; size: -; D: -; CDR3: CATSDPNRFEAFF; DNA: TGTGCCACCAGTGACCCAAACAGGTTTGAAGCTTTCTTT